What follows is one T cell receptor (beta chain) and its context. Its antigen remains unknown. The protocol was immunoSEQ multiplex PCR, while the TCRdb copy is restricted to in-frame clones and leaves out a portion. The profile shows more than 5,500 clones, almost 85% of them singletons. V lost 4 bases and J lost 7; bases outside the gene matches: 9. Germline V gene sequence: CDR1 LNHDA, CDR2 SQIVND (reference sequence). The CDR3 has 15 amino acids. The data belong to a study of T cell repertoires in ileal Crohn's disease. On the study more broadly: Operated complications were stricturing disease (around 60%) and penetrating disease (roughly 39%). About half received postoperative treatment, roughly twelve with thiopurines and 18 anti-TNF. Whole-study results and caveats: High-frequency clones were more common in sorted CD8 than CD4 cells. Clonality above 26.8% at surgery always came with endoscopic recurrence.

This TCR was sampled from an adult with Crohn's disease. The sample comprised ileal tissue. The chain uses TRBV19 and TRBJ1-4; TRBD1 agrees at 7 bases. This chain's CDR3 is CASSTLQGIGEKLFF. For the CDR3, the DNA is TGTGCCAGTAGTACCCTACAGGGGATCGGTGAAAAACTGTTTTTT.